This TCR beta chain was profiled in a study of T-cell reconstitution after alpha-beta-depleted transplantation in children. As it was prepared, the TCRbeta library received unique molecular identifiers. TCRdb reprocessed the PCR reads via MiXCR and lists one record per CDR3 protein. The data show 300,000 or so distinct CDR3 sequences, 9.9% seen once. The CDR3 totals 13 residues. The V end was cut by 3 bases, the J end by 9 bases, with 15 bases between. Germline-derived CDR1 and CDR2 are SQVTM and ANQGSEA. This receptor was taken from a human donor who donated a stem cell graft to a child with SCID. The genes are TRBV29-1 and TRBJ2-1, with a possible D match to TRBD1 (5 bases). The source material was PBMCs from the stem cell graft donor, sampled from the stem cell graft. The CDR3 here is CSVEYSRVSEQFF. The CDR3 coding sequence is TGCAGCGTTGAGTATTCCAGGGTTAGTGAGCAGTTCTTC.